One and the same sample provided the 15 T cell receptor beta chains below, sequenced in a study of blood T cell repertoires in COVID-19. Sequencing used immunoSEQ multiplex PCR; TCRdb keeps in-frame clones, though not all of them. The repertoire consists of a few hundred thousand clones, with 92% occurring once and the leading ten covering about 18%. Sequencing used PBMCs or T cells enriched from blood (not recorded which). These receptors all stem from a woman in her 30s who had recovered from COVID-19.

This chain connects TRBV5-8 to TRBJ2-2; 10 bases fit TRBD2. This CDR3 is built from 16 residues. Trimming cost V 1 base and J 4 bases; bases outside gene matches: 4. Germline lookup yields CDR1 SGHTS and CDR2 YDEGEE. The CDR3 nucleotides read TGTGCCAGCAGCTTGTATCTAGCGGGAGCCACCGGGGAGCTGTTTTTT. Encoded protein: CASSLYLAGATGELFF.

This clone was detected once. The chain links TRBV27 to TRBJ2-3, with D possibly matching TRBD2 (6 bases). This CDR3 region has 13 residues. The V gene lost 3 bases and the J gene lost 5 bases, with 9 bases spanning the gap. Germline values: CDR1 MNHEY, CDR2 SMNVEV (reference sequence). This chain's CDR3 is CASSFMGGDTQYF. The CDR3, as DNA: TGTGCCAGCAGTTTTATGGGGGGAGATACGCAGTATTTT.

CDR3 in amino acids: CASSPTDYHYEQYF. CDR3 nucleotides: TGTGCCAGCAGCCCCACGGACTACCATTACGAGCAGTACTTC. The chain links TRBV11-2 to TRBJ2-7; D is possibly TRBD2 (6 bases). V was shortened by 5 bases and J by 4 bases, with 15 bases between the two germline ends. This CDR3 is 14 amino acids long. In germline, CDR1 is SGHAT, CDR2 FQNNGV.

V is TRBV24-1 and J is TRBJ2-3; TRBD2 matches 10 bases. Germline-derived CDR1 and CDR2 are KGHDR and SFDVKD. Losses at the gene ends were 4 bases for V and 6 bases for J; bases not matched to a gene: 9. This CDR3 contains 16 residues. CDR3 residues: CATSDEREGVGDTQYF. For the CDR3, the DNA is TGTGCCACCAGTGACGAGCGGGAGGGGGTCGGGGATACGCAGTATTTT.

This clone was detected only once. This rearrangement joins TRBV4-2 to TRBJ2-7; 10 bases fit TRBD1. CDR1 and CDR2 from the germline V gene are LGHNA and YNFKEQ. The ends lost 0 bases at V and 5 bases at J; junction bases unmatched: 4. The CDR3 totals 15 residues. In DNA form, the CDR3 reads TGTGCCAGCAGCCAAGAGGGACAGGGGTTCAACGAGCAGTACTTC. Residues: CASSQEGQGFNEQYF.

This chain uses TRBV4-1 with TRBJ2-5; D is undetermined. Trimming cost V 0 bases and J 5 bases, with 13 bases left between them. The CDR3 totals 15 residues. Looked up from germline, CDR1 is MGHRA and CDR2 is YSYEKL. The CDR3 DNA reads TGCGCCAGCAGCCAAGATCAAAAGAACTGGGAGACCCAGTACTTC. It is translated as CASSQDQKNWETQYF.

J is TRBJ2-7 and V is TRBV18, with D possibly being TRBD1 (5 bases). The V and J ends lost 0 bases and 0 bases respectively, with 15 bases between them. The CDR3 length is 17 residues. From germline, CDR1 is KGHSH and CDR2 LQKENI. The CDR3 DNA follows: TGTGCCAGCTCACCACCGGGTTGGGGCCCTAGCTCCTACGAGCAGTACTTC. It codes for CASSPPGWGPSSYEQYF. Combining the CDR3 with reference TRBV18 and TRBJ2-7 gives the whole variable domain NAGVMQNPRHLVRRRGQEARLRCSPMKGHSHVYWYRQLPEEGLKFMVYLQKENIIDESGMPKERFSAEFPKEGPSILRIQQVVRGDSAAYFCASSPPGWGPSSYEQYFGPGTRLTVT.

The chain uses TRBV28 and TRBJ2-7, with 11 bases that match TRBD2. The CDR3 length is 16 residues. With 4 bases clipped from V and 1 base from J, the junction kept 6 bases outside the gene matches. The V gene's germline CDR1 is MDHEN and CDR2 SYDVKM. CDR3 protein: CASSSVRTSGSYEQYF. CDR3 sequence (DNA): TGTGCCAGCAGTTCCGTCCGGACTAGCGGGTCCTACGAGCAGTACTTC.

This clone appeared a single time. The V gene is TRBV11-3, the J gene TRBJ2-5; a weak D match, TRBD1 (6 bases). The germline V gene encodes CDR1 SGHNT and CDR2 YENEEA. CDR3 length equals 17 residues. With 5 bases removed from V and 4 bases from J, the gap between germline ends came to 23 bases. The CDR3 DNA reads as TGTGCCAGCAGCGTAGGCACTACACCAGGGGTCCCAGAGACCCAGTACTTC. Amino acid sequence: CASSVGTTPGVPETQYF.

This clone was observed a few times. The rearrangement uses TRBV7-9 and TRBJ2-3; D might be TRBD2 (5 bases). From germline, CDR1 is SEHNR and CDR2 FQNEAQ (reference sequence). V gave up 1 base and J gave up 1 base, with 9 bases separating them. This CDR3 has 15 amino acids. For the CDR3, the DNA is TGTGCCAGCAGCTTAGTAGCGTTGGGCACAGATACGCAGTATTTT. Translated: CASSLVALGTDTQYF.

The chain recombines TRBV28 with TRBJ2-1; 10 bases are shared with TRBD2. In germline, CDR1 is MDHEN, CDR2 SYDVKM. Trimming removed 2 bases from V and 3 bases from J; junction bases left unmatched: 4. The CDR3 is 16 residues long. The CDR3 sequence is CASSLRLAGDYNEQFF. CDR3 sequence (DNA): TGTGCCAGCAGTTTACGGCTAGCGGGGGACTACAATGAGCAGTTCTTC.

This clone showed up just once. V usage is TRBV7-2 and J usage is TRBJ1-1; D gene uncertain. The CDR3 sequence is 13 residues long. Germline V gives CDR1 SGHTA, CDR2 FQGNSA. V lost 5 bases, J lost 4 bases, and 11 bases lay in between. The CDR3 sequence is CASSQDSFTEAFF. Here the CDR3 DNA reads TGTGCCAGCAGCCAGGACTCGTTCACTGAAGCTTTCTTT.

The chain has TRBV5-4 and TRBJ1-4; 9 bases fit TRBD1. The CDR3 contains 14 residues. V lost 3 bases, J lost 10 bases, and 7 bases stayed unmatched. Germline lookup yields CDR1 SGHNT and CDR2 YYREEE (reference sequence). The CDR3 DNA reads TGTGCCAGCAGCTCACAGGGGGCGTCCCCAAAACTGTTTTTT. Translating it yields CASSSQGASPKLFF.

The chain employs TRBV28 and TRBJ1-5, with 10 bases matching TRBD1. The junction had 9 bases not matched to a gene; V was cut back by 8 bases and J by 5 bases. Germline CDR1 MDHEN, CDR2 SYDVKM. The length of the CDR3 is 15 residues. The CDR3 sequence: CASGGGQGIYQPQHF. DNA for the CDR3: TGTGCCAGCGGAGGGGGACAGGGGATTTATCAGCCCCAGCATTTT.

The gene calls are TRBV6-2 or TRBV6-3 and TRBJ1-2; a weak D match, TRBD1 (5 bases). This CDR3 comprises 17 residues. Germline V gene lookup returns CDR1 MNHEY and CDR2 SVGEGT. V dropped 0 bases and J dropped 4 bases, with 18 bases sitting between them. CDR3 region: CASSYSGPRVTSYGYTF. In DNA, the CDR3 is TGTGCCAGCAGTTACTCGGGGCCCAGAGTGACGAGCTATGGCTACACCTTC.